This T cell receptor beta chain was captured by sequencing in a study of T-cell reconstitution after alpha-beta-depleted transplantation in children. General study findings and limits: The high TCRbeta diversity at day 60 in some patients came from surviving recipient T cells and thymic progenitors. Once a year had passed after transplant, T-cell counts and diversity came mostly from newly produced T cells. Reportedly, only several hundred clones from non-depleted graft cells drove alpha-beta T-cell counts at about two months.

About this clonotype itself: The antigen remains undetermined.

Preparation of the TCRbeta library used unique molecular identifiers. Each CDR3 protein gets one entry after TCRdb re-called the PCR reads with MiXCR. Of a few hundred thousand distinct CDR3 sequences listed, under 30% are singletons. This clonotype originated in a female patient between 2 and 15 years old who had a stem cell transplant for congenital amegakaryocytic thrombocytopenia, so the T cells may come from the graft donor. The source material was PBMCs, mostly from graft donor cells, sampled 360 days after TCRalphabeta/CD19-depleted stem cell transplant.

CDR3 DNA: TGTGCCAGCAGTGACAGCTGGGGTAGCCCCAATACCTACGAGCAGTACTTC. It translates to CASSDSWGSPNTYEQYF. The chain is built from TRBV6-4 and TRBJ2-7; D not resolved. V lost 2 bases and J 2 bases, leaving 19 bases between the germline ends. CDR1 MRHNA and CDR2 SNTAGT come from the germline V gene. The CDR3 runs to 17 residues.